This TCR beta chain was identified in a study of OX40 agonist ivuxolimab in advanced cancers. For the study at large: The study gave patients intravenous ivuxolimab at 0.01 to 10 mg/kg every 2 weeks. Study results and limitations: In the 0.1 to 3.0 mg/kg range, CD4+ and CD8+ blood T cells had expanded clonally by week 6. Averaged across samples, CD8+ T cells carried more expanded clones than CD4+ did.

Remarks on this clone: Its antigen is as yet unknown.

J was trimmed by 4 bases and V by 0 bases; bases with no gene match: 1. Germline V gene sequence: CDR1 SGHRS, CDR2 YFSETQ. This CDR3 is 14 amino acids long. Generated by immunoSEQ multiplex PCR, the TCRdb table keeps only in-frame clones and is missing some. The table lists 20,000 to 25,000 clones, less than 90% of them singletons. The receptor's source is an adult with an advanced solid tumor such as melanoma, head and neck, liver or kidney cancer. Sequenced here: CD4+ or CD8+ T cells sorted from blood, sampled in a trial of the OX40 agonist ivuxolimab. The chain employs TRBV5-1 and TRBJ2-5; 9 bases fit TRBD2. The CDR3 region is CASSLASGTETQYF. The CDR3 DNA reads as TGCGCCAGCAGCTTGGCTAGCGGGACAGAGACCCAGTACTTC.